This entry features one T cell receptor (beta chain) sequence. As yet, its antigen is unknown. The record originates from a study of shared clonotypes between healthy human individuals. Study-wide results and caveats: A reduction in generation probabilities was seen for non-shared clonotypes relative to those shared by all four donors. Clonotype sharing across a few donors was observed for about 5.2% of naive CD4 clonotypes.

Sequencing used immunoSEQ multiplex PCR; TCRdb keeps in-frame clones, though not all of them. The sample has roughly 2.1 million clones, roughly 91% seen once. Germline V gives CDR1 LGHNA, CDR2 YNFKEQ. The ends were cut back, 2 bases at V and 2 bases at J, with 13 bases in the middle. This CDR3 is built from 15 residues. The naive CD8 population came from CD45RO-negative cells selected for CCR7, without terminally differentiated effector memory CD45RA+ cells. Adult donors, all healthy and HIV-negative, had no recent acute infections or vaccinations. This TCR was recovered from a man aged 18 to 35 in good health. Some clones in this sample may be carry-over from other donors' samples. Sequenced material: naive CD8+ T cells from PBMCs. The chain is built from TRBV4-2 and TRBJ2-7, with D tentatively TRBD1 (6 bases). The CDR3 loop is CASSQWAGAPYEQYF. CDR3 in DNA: TGTGCCAGCAGCCAATGGGCAGGGGCCCCCTACGAGCAGTACTTC.